The clone carrying this TCR beta chain was found once. These data are taken from a study of blood T cell repertoires in COVID-19. Looking at the study overall: Spain, Italy and the United States supplied samples that represented acute and convalescent COVID-19.

Original processing notes: Estimation of nucleated cell counts relied on the amplification of reference gene primers. Produced via immunoSEQ multiplex PCR; TCRdb's table is partial and in-frame only. The V and J calls and clone size come from that table; D and trimming were worked out from the DNA. Altogether fewer than 400,000 clones are present, around nine tenths being singletons, with the ten largest covering over 1.5%. Germline loops: CDR1 SGHRS, CDR2 YFSETQ. V lost 6 bases, J lost 3 bases, and 5 bases stayed unmatched. CDR3 length: 14 residues. The chain is built from TRBV5-1 and TRBJ2-3; 9 bases map to TRBD2. Material for sequencing was peripheral blood. This clonotype originated in a woman between 25 and 40 years old with COVID-19, enrolled during active disease. CDR3 DNA sequence: TGCGCCAGCAACGGGCTAGCGGGGACAGATACGCAGTATTTT. The encoded protein is CASNGLAGTDTQYF.